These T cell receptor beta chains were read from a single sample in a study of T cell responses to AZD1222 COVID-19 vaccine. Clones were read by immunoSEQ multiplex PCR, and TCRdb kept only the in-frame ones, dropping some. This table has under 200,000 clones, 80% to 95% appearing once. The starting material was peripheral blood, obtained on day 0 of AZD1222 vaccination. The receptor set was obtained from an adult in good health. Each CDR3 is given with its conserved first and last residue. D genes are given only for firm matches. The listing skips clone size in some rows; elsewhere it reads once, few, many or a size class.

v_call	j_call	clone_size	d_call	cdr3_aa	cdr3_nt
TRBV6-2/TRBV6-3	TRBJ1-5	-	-	CASSYKEGELNSNQPQHF	TGTGCCAGCAGTTACAAGGAAGGGGAACTGAATAGCAATCAGCCCCAGCATTTT
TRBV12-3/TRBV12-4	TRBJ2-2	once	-	CASTREWAGELFF	TGTGCCAGCACCCGGGAGTGGGCCGGGGAGCTGTTTTTT
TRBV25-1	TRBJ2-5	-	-	CASSLNRAETQYF	TGTGCCAGCTCGTTAAACAGGGCAGAGACCCAGTACTTC
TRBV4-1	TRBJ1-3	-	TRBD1	CASSQGTGAGNTIYF	TGCGCCAGCAGCCAAGGGACAGGGGCTGGAAACACCATATATTTT
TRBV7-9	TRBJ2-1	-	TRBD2	CASSLGGGNEQFF	TGTGCCAGCAGCCTCGGGGGGGGCAATGAGCAGTTCTTC
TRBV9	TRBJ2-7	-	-	CASSVQGDSSYEQYF	TGTGCCAGCAGCGTACAAGGAGACAGCTCCTACGAGCAGTACTTC
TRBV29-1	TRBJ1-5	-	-	CSVVGGIDQPQHF	TGCAGCGTTGTCGGGGGTATAGATCAGCCCCAGCATTTT
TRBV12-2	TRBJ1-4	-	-	CASRLEWVGRSGTNEKLFF	TGTGCAAGTCGCTTAGAGTGGGTAGGGCGGAGTGGGACTAATGAAAAACTGTTTTTT
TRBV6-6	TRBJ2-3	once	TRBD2	CASSYQRGTDTQYF	TGTGCCAGCAGTTACCAGCGGGGGACAGATACGCAGTATTTT
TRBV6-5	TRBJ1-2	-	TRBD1	CASSRTGTYGYTF	TGTGCCAGCAGTCGGACAGGGACCTATGGCTACACCTTC
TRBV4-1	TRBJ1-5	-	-	CASSPTLRPPGSNQPQHF	TGCGCCAGCAGCCCCACTCTGAGGCCGCCTGGTAGCAATCAGCCCCAGCATTTT
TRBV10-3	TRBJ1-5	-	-	CAISDSQNGGNQPQHF	TGTGCCATCAGTGATTCTCAAAACGGGGGCAATCAGCCCCAGCATTTT
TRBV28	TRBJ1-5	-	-	CASSFLARAAQHF	TGTGCCAGCAGTTTTCTCGCTCGGGCGGCCCAGCATTTT
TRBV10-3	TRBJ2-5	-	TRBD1	CAISETRDRGRLETQYF	TGTGCCATCAGTGAGACCCGGGACAGGGGGCGACTCGAGACCCAGTACTTC
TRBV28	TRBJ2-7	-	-	CASSSDRPRRQYF	TGTGCCAGCAGCTCCGACAGACCCCGCCGGCAGTACTTC
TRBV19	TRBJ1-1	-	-	CASSIDLTDPRYTEAFF	TGTGCCAGTAGTATAGATCTGACCGACCCACGGTACACTGAAGCTTTCTTT
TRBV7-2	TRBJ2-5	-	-	CASSFGDETQYF	TGTGCCAGCAGCTTTGGGGATGAGACCCAGTACTTC
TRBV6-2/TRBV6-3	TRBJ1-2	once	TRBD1	CASSPGQLYGYTF	TGTGCCAGCAGCCCGGGACAGCTCTATGGCTACACCTTC
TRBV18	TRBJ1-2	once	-	CASSPGTVADGYTF	TGTGCCAGCTCACCAGGAACAGTAGCTGATGGCTACACCTTC
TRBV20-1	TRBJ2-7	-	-	CSAPGGYEQYF	TGCAGTGCACCGGGTGGTTACGAGCAGTACTTC
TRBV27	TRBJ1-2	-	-	CASRPSGDGGYTF	TGTGCCAGCAGGCCATCAGGGGATGGAGGCTACACCTTC
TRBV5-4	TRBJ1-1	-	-	CASAPGGARTEAFF	TGTGCCAGCGCCCCTGGGGGGGCGAGGACTGAAGCTTTCTTT
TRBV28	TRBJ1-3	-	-	CASSQGHFSGNTIYF	TGTGCCAGCAGTCAGGGACACTTCTCTGGAAACACCATATATTTT
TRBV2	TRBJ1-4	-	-	CASTFEHEKLFF	TGTGCCAGCACTTTTGAGCATGAAAAACTGTTTTTT
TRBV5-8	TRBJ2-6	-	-	CASSLRVRWGTFSGANVLTF	TGTGCCAGCAGCTTGAGGGTTAGGTGGGGAACCTTCTCTGGGGCCAACGTCCTGACTTTC
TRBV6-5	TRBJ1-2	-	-	CASSYSWGGNYGYTF	TGTGCCAGCAGTTACTCGTGGGGGGGTAACTATGGCTACACCTTC
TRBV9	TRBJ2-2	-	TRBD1	CASSVDHRGGTGELFF	TGTGCCAGCAGCGTAGACCACAGGGGTGGCACCGGGGAGCTGTTTTTT
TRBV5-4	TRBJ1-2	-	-	CAGTTGSSYGYTF	TGTGCCGGAACCACAGGGAGCTCCTATGGCTACACCTTC
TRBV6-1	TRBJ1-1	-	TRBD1	CASSEPPGGGSNTEAFF	TGTGCCAGCAGTGAACCCCCAGGGGGGGGCTCGAACACTGAAGCTTTCTTT
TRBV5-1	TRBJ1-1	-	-	CASSLIGDEAFF	TGCGCCAGCAGCTTGATCGGGGACGAAGCTTTCTTT
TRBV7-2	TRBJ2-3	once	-	CASIEMDTQYF	TGTGCCAGCATCGAGATGGATACGCAGTATTTT
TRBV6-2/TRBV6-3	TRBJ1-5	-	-	CASSFNLMEGRYQPQHF	TGTGCCAGCAGTTTCAATCTAATGGAGGGAAGATATCAGCCCCAGCATTTT
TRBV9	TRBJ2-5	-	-	CASSVRGLGRETQYF	TGTGCCAGCAGCGTGAGGGGCCTTGGGAGGGAGACCCAGTACTTC
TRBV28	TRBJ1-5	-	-	CASIPGGDWAQPQHF	TGTGCCAGCATCCCTGGAGGAGATTGGGCTCAGCCCCAGCATTTT
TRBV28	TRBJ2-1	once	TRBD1	CASSLWGTGAGRNEQFF	TGTGCCAGCAGTTTATGGGGGACAGGGGCTGGCAGGAATGAGCAGTTCTTC
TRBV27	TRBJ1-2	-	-	CASTQFSRTPGGYTF	TGTGCCAGCACCCAATTTAGCCGGACCCCGGGGGGCTACACCTTC
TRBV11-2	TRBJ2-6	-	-	CASSLSTGVSGANVLTF	TGTGCCAGCAGCTTATCTACGGGGGTTTCTGGGGCCAACGTCCTGACTTTC
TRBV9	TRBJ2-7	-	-	CASSGQDSTYEQYF	TGTGCCAGCAGCGGACAGGACTCAACCTACGAGCAGTACTTC
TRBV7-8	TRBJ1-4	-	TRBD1	CASSFTGTGREKLFF	TGTGCCAGCAGCTTTACCGGGACAGGGCGTGAAAAACTGTTTTTT
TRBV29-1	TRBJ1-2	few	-	CSYSENYGYTF	TGCAGTTATTCGGAAAACTATGGCTACACCTTC
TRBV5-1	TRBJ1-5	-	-	CASSLAGKGNQPQHF	TGCGCCAGCAGCTTGGCCGGAAAGGGCAATCAGCCCCAGCATTTT
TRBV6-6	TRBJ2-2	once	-	CASRRLDPGELFF	TGTGCCAGCAGAAGACTAGATCCCGGGGAGCTGTTTTTT
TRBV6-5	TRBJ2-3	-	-	CASGGGLVDTQYF	TGTGCCTCCGGGGGTGGGCTAGTAGATACGCAGTATTTT
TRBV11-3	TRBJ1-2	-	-	CASSCISGGEGYTF	TGTGCCAGCAGCTGTATATCGGGGGGAGAAGGCTACACCTTC
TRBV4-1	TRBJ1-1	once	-	CASSQSALIENTEAFF	TGCGCCAGCAGCCAAAGCGCCTTGATAGAGAACACTGAAGCTTTCTTT
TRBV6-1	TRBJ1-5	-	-	CASSEVGDQPQHF	TGTGCCAGCAGTGAAGTGGGGGATCAGCCCCAGCATTTT
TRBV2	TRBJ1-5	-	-	CASEAGANQPQHF	TGTGCCAGCGAAGCAGGGGCCAATCAGCCCCAGCATTTT
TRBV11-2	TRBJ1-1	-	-	CASSLETTNTEAFF	TGTGCCAGCAGCTTGGAAACGACGAACACTGAAGCTTTCTTT
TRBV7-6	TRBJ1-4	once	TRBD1	CASSPRDSSNEKLFF	TGTGCCAGCAGCCCTAGGGACAGCTCAAATGAAAAACTGTTTTTT
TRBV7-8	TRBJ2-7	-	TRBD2	CASSRDYTYEQYF	TGTGCCAGCAGCCGGGACTATACCTACGAGCAGTACTTC
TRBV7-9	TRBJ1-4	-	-	CASSLPLQGAMEKLFF	TGTGCCAGCAGCTTACCCCTCCAGGGTGCGATGGAAAAACTGTTTTTT
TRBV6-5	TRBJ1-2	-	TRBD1	CASRTTGTGSYGYTF	TGTGCCAGCCGAACCACCGGGACAGGGTCCTATGGCTACACCTTC
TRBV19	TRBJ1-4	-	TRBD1	CASKIGTVNEKLFF	TGTGCCAGCAAAATCGGGACAGTCAATGAAAAACTGTTTTTT
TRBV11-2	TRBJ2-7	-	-	CASSLLTVQNVYEQYF	TGTGCCAGCAGCCTCTTGACGGTCCAAAACGTCTACGAGCAGTACTTC
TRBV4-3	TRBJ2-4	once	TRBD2	CASSAGGRRNIQYF	TGCGCCAGCAGTGCGGGGGGGCGACGGAACATTCAGTACTTC
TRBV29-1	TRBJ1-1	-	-	CSASTEAFF	TGCAGCGCGTCCACTGAAGCTTTCTTT
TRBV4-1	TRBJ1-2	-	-	CASSQAEGWGYTF	TGCGCCAGCAGCCAAGCGGAGGGATGGGGCTACACCTTC
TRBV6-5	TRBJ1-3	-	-	CASSYPSGHSGNTIYF	TGTGCCAGCAGTTACCCCTCGGGCCACTCTGGAAACACCATATATTTT
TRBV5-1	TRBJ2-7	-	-	CASSFSTYEQYF	TGCGCCAGCAGTTTTTCTACCTACGAGCAGTACTTC